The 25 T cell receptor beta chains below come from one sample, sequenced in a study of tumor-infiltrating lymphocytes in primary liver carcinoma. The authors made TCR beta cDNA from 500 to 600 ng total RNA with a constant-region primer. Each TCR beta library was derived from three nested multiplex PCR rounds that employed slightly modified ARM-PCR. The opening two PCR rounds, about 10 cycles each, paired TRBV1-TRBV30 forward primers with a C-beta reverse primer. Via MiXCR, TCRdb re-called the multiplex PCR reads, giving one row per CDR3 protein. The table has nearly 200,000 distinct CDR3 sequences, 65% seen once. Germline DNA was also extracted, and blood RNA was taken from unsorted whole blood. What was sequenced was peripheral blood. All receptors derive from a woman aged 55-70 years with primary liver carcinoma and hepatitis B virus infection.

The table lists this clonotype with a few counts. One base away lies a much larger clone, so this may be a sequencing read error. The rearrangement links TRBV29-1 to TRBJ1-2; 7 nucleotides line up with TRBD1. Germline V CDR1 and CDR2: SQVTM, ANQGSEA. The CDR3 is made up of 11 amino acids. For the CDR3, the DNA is TGCGCCGCGGGACAGAACTATGGCTACACCTTC. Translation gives CAAGQNYGYTF.

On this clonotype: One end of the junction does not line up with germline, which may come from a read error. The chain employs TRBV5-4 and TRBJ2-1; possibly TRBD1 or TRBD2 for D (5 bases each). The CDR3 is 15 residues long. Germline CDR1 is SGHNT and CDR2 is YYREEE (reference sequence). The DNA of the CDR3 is TGTGCCGGCAGCTCGCTCCGGGACGGCCTCAATGAGCAGTTCTTC. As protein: CAGSSLRDGLNEQFF.

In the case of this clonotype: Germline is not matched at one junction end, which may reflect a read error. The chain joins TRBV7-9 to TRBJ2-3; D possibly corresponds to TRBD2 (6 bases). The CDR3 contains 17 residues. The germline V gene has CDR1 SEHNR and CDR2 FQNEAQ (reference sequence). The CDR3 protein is CASNLEPGGLVTDTQYF. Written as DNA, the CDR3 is TGTGCCAGCAACTTAGAGCCCGGGGGACTTGTCACAGATACGCAGTATTTT. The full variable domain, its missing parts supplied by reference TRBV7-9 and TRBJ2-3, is DTGVSQNPRHKITKRGQNVTFRCDPISEHNRLYWYRQTLGQGPEFLTYFQNEAQLEKSRLLSDRFSAERPKGSFSTLEIQRTEQGDSAMYLCASNLEPGGLVTDTQYFGPGTRLTVL.

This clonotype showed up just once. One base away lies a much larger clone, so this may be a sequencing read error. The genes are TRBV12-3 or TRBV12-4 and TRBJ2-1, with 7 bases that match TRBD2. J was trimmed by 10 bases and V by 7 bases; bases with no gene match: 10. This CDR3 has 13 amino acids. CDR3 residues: CASNGGSPREQFF. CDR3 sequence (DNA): TGTGCCAGCAACGGGGGGAGTCCACGAGAGCAGTTCTTC.

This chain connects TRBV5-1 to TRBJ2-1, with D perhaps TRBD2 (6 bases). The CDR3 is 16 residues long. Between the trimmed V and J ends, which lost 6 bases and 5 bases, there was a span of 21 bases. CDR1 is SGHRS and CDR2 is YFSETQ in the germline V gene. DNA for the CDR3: TGCGCCAGCAACCAACTAGCAGCCTCGTTCGACAATGAGCAGTTCTTC. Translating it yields CASNQLAASFDNEQFF.

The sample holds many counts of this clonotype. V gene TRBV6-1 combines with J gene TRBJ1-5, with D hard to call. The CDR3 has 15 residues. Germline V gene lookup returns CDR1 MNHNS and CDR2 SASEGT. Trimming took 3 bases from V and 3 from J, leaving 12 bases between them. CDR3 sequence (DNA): TGTGCCAGCAGTGACTGGGCGGGCTACAATCAGCCCCAGCATTTT. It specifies CASSDWAGYNQPQHF.

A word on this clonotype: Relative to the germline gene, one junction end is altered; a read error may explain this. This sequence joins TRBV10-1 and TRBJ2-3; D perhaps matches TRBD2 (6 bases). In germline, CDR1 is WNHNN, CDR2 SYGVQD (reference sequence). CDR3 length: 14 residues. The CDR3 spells CASSRDSGSHTQCF. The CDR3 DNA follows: TGCGCCAGCAGCCGGGACTCCGGATCCCATACGCAGTGTTTT.

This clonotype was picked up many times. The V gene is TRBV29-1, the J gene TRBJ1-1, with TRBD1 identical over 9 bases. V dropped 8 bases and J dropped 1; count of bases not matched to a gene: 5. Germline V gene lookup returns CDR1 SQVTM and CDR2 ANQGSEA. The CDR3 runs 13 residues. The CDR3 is CSSRGQGNTEAFF. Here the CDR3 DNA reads TGCAGCTCCCGGGGACAGGGGAACACTGAAGCTTTCTTT. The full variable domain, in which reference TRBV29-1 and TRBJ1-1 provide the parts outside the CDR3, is SAVISQKPSRDICQRGTSLTIQCQVDSQVTMMFWYRQQPGQSLTLIATANQGSEATYESGFVIDKFPISRPNLTFSTLTVSNMSPEDSSIYLCSSRGQGNTEAFFGQGTRLTVV.

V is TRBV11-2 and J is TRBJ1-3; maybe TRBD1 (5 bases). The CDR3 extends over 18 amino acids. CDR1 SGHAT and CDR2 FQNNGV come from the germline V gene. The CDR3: CVNSSRLPTDSSGNTIYF. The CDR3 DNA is TGTGTCAACAGCTCACGCCTCCCGACAGATAGCTCTGGAAACACCATATATTTT.

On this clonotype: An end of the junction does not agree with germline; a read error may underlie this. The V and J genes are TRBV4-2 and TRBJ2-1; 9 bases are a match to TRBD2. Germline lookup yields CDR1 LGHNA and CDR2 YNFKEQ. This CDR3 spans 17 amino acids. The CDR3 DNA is TGTGACAGCAGCCAAGATTTAGCGGGAGTAGGGGGGAATGAGCAGTTCTTC. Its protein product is CDSSQDLAGVGGNEQFF.

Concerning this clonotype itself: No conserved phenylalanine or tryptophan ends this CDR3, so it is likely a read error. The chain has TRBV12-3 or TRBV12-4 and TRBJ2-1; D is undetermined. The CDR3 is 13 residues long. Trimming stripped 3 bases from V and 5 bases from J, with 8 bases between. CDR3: CASSFGRDNEQFL. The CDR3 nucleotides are TGTGCCAGCAGTTTCGGCAGAGACAATGAGCAGTTCCTC.

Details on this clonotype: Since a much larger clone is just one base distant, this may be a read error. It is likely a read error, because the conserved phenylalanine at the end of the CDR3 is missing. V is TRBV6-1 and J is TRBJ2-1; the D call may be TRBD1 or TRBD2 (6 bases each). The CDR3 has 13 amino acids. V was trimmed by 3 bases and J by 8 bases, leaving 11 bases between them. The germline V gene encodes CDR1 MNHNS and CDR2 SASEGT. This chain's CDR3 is CASSDRGGDEQFL. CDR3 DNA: TGTGCCAGCAGTGACAGGGGCGGGGATGAGCAGTTCCTC.

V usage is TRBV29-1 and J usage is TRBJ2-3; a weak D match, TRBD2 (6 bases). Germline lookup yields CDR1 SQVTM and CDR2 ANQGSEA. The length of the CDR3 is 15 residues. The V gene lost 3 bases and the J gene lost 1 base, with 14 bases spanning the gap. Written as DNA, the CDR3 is TGCAGCGTTGATATGGTGAGGGAGGGCACAGATACGCAGTATTTT. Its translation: CSVDMVREGTDTQYF.

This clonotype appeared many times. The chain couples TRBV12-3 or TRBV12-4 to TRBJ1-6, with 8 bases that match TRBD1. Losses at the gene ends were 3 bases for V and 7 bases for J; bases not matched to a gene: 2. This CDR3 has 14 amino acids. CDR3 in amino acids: CASSLGQENSPLHF. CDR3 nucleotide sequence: TGTGCCAGCAGTTTGGGACAGGAGAATTCACCCCTCCACTTT.

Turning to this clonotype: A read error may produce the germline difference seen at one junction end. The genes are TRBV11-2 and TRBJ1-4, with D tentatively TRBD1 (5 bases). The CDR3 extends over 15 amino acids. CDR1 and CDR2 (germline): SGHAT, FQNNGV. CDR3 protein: CACSETGARYEKLFF. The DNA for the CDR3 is TGTGCCTGCAGCGAAACCGGGGCGCGGTATGAAAAACTGTTTTTT.

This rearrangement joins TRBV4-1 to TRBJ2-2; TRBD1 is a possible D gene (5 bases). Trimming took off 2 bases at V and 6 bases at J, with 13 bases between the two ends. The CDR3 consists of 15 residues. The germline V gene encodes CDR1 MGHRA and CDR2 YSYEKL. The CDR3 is CASSQTTGLAGELFF. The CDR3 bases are TGCGCCAGCAGCCAAACCACAGGCTTGGCCGGGGAGCTGTTTTTT.

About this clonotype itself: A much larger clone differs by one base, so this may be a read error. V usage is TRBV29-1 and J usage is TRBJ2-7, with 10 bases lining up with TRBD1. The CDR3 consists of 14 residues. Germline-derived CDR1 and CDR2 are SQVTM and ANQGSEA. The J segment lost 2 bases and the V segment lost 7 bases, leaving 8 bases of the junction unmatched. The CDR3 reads CSAVSGQGTYEQYF. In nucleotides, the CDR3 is TGCAGCGCTGTTTCGGGACAGGGGACCTACGAGCAGTACTTC.

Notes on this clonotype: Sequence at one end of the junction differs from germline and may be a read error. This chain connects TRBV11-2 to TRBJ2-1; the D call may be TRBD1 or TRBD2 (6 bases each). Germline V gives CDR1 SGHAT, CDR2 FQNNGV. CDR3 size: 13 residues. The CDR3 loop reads CATSFRRGNEQFF. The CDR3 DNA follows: TGCGCCACCAGCTTCCGGAGGGGGAATGAGCAGTTCTTC.

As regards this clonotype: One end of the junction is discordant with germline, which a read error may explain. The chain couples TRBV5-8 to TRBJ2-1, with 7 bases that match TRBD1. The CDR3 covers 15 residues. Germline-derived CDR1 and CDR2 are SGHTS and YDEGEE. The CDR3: CASSLGQGAYNEHFF. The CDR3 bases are TGTGCCAGCAGCTTGGGACAGGGTGCCTACAATGAGCATTTCTTC.

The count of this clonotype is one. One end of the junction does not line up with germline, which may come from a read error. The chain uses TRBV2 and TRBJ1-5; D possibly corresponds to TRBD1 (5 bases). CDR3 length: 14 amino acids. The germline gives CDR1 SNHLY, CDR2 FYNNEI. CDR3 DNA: TGCGCCAGCAGTGAAAGACAGAACAATCAGCCCCAGCATTTT. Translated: CASSERQNNQPQHF.

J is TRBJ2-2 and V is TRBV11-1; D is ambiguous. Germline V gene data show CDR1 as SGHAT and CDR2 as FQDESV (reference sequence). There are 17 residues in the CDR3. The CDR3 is CVSSLEPRLVNSGELFF. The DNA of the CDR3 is TGTGTCAGTAGCTTAGAACCTCGGCTAGTAAATTCCGGGGAGCTGTTTTTT. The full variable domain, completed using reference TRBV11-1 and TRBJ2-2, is EAEVAQSPRYKITEKSQAVAFWCDPISGHATLYWYRQILGQGPELLVQFQDESVVDDSQLPKDRFSAERLKGVDSTLKIQPAELGDSAMYLCVSSLEPRLVNSGELFFGEGSRLTVL.

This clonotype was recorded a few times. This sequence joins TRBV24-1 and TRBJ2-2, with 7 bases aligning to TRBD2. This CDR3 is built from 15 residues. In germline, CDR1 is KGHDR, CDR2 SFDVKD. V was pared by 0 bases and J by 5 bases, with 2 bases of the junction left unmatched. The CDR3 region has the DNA TGTGCCACCAGTGATTTGCACGGGGGGACCGGGGAGCTGTTTTTT. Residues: CATSDLHGGTGELFF.

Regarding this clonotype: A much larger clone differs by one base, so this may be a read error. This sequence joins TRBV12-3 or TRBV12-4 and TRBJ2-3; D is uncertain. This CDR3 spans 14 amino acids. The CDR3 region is CASGLSRGVVTQYF. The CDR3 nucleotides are TGTGCCAGCGGTTTATCGCGCGGTGTGGTTACGCAGTATTTT.

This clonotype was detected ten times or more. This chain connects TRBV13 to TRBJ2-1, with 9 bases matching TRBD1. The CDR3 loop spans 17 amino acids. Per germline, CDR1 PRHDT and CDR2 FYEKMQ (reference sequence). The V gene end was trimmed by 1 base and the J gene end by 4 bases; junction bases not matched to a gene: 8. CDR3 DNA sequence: TGTGCCAGCAGCTTAGTAGAGGGACAGGGCACATACAATGAGCAGTTCTTC. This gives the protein CASSLVEGQGTYNEQFF.

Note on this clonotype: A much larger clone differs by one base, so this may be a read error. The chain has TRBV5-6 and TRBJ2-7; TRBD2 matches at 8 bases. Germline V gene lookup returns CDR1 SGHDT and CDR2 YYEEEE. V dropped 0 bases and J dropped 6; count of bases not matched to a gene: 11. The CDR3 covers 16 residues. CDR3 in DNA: TGTGCCAGCAGCTTGGCCGGAACGGGAGGGAGATCCGAGCAGTACTTC. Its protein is CASSLAGTGGRSEQYF. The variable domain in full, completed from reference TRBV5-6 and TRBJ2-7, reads DAGVTQSPTHLIKTRGQQVTLRCSPKSGHDTVSWYQQALGQGPQFIFQYYEEEERQRGNFPDRFSGHQFPNYSSELNVNALLLGDSALYLCASSLAGTGGRSEQYFGPGTRLTVT.